These T cell receptor beta chains were read from a single sample in a study of shared clonotypes between healthy human individuals. Sequencing was performed with immunoSEQ multiplex PCR; in TCRdb, only in-frame clones are kept and a portion is missing. This table has some 2.1 million clones, just under 95% appearing once. Sequencing was carried out using naive CD8+ T cells from PBMCs. The receptors were gathered from a man younger than 35 in good health. Some clones in this sample may be carry-over from other donors' samples. CDR3s include the opening cysteine and the closing phenylalanine or tryptophan. D genes are given only for firm matches. Clone size is not always given. Where it is, it says once, few, many or a class for expanded clones.

abundance	j_gene	v_gene	d_gene	len	CDR3aa	CDR3nt
NA	TRBJ1-5	TRBV7-8	NA	15	CASSLEGNSNQPQHF	TGTGCCAGCAGCTTAGAGGGGAATAGCAATCAGCCCCAGCATTTT
NA	TRBJ2-7	TRBV28	NA	14	CASSSRTVEYEQYF	TGTGCCAGCAGTTCACGGACAGTGGAATACGAGCAGTACTTC
NA	TRBJ2-3	TRBV13	NA	15	CASSLGPGTLDTQYF	TGTGCCAGCAGCTTAGGCCCTGGGACCCTAGATACGCAGTATTTT
NA	TRBJ2-7	TRBV4-2	NA	12	CASSQSGYEQYF	TGTGCCAGCAGCCAGAGTGGTTACGAGCAGTACTTC
NA	TRBJ2-2	TRBV7-8	NA	14	CASSSRGKAGELFF	TGTGCCAGCAGCTCAAGGGGGAAGGCAGGGGAGCTGTTTTTT
NA	TRBJ1-2	TRBV19	NA	15	CASSRQSGDRYGYTF	TGTGCCAGTAGTAGGCAGTCAGGGGACCGGTATGGCTACACCTTC
NA	TRBJ2-6	TRBV5-1	NA	16	CASSLGRGSGANVLTF	TGCGCCAGCAGCTTGGGGCGGGGCTCTGGGGCCAACGTCCTGACTTTC
NA	TRBJ1-2	TRBV5-1	TRBD1	15	CASSTPGQGARGYTF	TGCGCCAGCAGCACGCCGGGACAGGGGGCGCGAGGCTACACCTTC
NA	TRBJ2-7	TRBV27	NA	14	CASSFVQGPDEQYF	TGTGCCAGCAGTTTTGTGCAGGGGCCGGACGAGCAGTACTTC
NA	TRBJ2-7	TRBV29-1	NA	13	CSVAGGQSYEQYF	TGCAGCGTTGCGGGCGGACAGTCCTACGAGCAGTACTTC
NA	TRBJ2-7	TRBV28	NA	14	CASSLTGFSYEQYF	TGTGCCAGCAGTCTAACAGGGTTCTCCTACGAGCAGTACTTC
NA	TRBJ2-7	TRBV10-3	TRBD2	16	CAISEITSGYSYEQYF	TGTGCCATCAGTGAGATTACTAGCGGGTACTCCTACGAGCAGTACTTC
NA	TRBJ2-1	TRBV12-5	NA	17	CASGDDRTGRVYNEQFF	TGTGCTAGTGGTGACGACAGGACTGGACGGGTATACAATGAGCAGTTCTTC
once	TRBJ2-2	TRBV28	TRBD1	16	CASSLRGPRGSGELFF	TGTGCCAGCAGTTTGAGGGGGCCGAGGGGGTCCGGGGAGCTGTTTTTT
once	TRBJ1-3	TRBV9	NA	13	CASSEGVINTIYF	TGTGCCAGCAGCGAAGGGGTTATCAACACCATATATTTT
NA	TRBJ1-4	TRBV27	NA	14	CASRTGGTNEKLFF	TGTGCCAGCAGAACCGGGGGGACTAATGAAAAACTGTTTTTT
once	TRBJ2-1	TRBV27	TRBD2	17	CASSFKVGLAGDNEQFF	TGTGCCAGCAGTTTCAAGGTAGGACTAGCGGGTGACAATGAGCAGTTCTTC
NA	TRBJ2-1	TRBV4-3	TRBD2	16	CASSPRLAGVDNEQFF	TGCGCCAGCAGCCCACGACTAGCGGGAGTGGACAATGAGCAGTTCTTC
NA	TRBJ1-6	TRBV7-3	TRBD1	15	CASSLEGQGDSPLHF	TGTGCCAGCAGCCTAGAGGGACAGGGGGATTCACCCCTCCACTTT
NA	TRBJ2-7	TRBV18	TRBD2	14	CASSPTTSGHEQYF	TGTGCCAGCTCACCAACGACTAGCGGCCACGAGCAGTACTTC
NA	TRBJ2-7	TRBV5-1	NA	13	CASSIGTSYEQYF	TGCGCCAGCAGCATAGGGACATCCTACGAGCAGTACTTC
NA	TRBJ2-5	TRBV5-6	NA	12	CASSSGSETQYF	TGTGCCAGCAGCTCCGGGTCGGAGACCCAGTACTTC
NA	TRBJ2-3	TRBV7-9	TRBD2	16	CASSLEAGRSTDTQYF	TGTGCCAGCAGCTTAGAAGCGGGACGTAGTACAGATACGCAGTATTTT
NA	TRBJ1-1	TRBV25-1	NA	11	CASSEDLEAFF	TGTGCCAGCAGTGAAGATCTTGAAGCTTTCTTT
NA	TRBJ2-7	TRBV9	NA	15	CASSVGREPRGEQYF	TGTGCCAGCAGCGTAGGACGGGAGCCGCGGGGCGAGCAGTACTTC
NA	TRBJ2-1	TRBV9	NA	16	CASSVGGLPTYNEQFF	TGTGCCAGCAGCGTAGGGGGTTTGCCAACCTACAATGAGCAGTTCTTC
NA	TRBJ2-1	TRBV5-4	NA	12	CASSERRQEQFF	TGTGCCAGCAGCGAGAGACGGCAGGAGCAGTTCTTC
NA	TRBJ1-1	TRBV4-1	TRBD1	16	CASSQDRGQGFTEAFF	TGCGCCAGCAGCCAAGATAGGGGACAGGGATTCACTGAAGCTTTCTTT
NA	TRBJ2-4	TRBV4-1	NA	16	CASSQQARETKNIQYF	TGCGCCAGCAGCCAACAGGCCCGCGAAACTAAAAACATTCAGTACTTC
NA	TRBJ2-2	TRBV7-9	TRBD2	16	CASSLTSGAYTGELFF	TGTGCCAGCAGCCTAACTAGCGGGGCATATACCGGGGAGCTGTTTTTT
NA	TRBJ2-5	TRBV5-1	TRBD2	20	CASGLSFWVFWREESETQYF	TGCGCCAGCGGATTATCCTTTTGGGTTTTCTGGCGGGAGGAATCAGAGACCCAGTACTTC
NA	TRBJ2-1	TRBV29-1	TRBD2	15	CSVVLGWREKNEQFF	TGCAGCGTTGTACTTGGCTGGCGGGAGAAGAATGAGCAGTTCTTC
NA	TRBJ2-7	TRBV9	NA	14	CASSVGHGDYEQYF	TGTGCCAGCAGCGTAGGGCACGGGGACTACGAGCAGTACTTC
NA	TRBJ2-5	TRBV29-1	TRBD1	12	CSAQGAGETQYF	TGCAGCGCACAGGGGGCGGGCGAGACCCAGTACTTC
NA	TRBJ2-7	TRBV28	TRBD1	15	CASSPPDRGLNEQYF	TGTGCCAGCAGCCCTCCGGACAGGGGGCTTAACGAGCAGTACTTC
NA	TRBJ2-7	TRBV6-1	NA	13	CASSARWTYEQYF	TGTGCCAGCAGCGCCAGATGGACCTACGAGCAGTACTTC
few	TRBJ2-1	TRBV27	NA	12	CASSLDGNEQFF	TGTGCCAGCAGTTTAGATGGCAATGAGCAGTTCTTC
NA	TRBJ2-6	TRBV11-2	NA	15	CASSLTYSGANVLTF	TGTGCCAGCAGCTTGACCTACTCTGGGGCCAACGTCCTGACTTTC
NA	TRBJ2-2	TRBV19	NA	17	CASSPNGHLLNTGELFF	TGTGCCAGTAGTCCGAACGGACACCTTCTGAACACCGGGGAGCTGTTTTTT
NA	TRBJ2-1	TRBV27	NA	12	CASGHSGNEQFF	TGTGCCAGCGGACATAGCGGCAATGAGCAGTTCTTC
NA	TRBJ2-7	TRBV28	TRBD1	15	CASSQGQGISYEQYF	TGTGCCAGCAGTCAGGGACAGGGAATTTCCTACGAGCAGTACTTC
NA	TRBJ2-1	TRBV10-1	NA	16	CASSEFTSWGANEQFF	TGCGCCAGCAGTGAGTTTACTAGTTGGGGGGCCAATGAGCAGTTCTTC
NA	TRBJ2-5	TRBV7-7	TRBD2	17	CASSSRRLAGGSETQYF	TGTGCCAGCAGCTCCCGCAGACTAGCGGGAGGTTCGGAGACCCAGTACTTC
NA	TRBJ1-4	TRBV19	NA	15	CASSSLEGSDEKLFF	TGTGCCAGTAGTTCTCTCGAGGGTTCGGATGAAAAACTGTTTTTT
NA	TRBJ2-1	TRBV9	NA	10	CASGAQNRFF	TGTGCCAGCGGGGCTCAAAATCGGTTCTTC
NA	TRBJ1-6	TRBV30	NA	14	CAWSVLGNGSPLHF	TGTGCCTGGAGTGTACTTGGAAATGGGTCACCCCTCCACTTT
NA	TRBJ2-3	TRBV29-1	TRBD2	16	CSVEDPVAGGPDTQYF	TGCAGCGTTGAAGATCCAGTAGCGGGAGGCCCAGATACGCAGTATTTT
NA	TRBJ1-5	TRBV27	NA	14	CASSLYGIRQPQHF	TGTGCCAGCAGTTTATACGGCATAAGGCAGCCCCAGCATTTT